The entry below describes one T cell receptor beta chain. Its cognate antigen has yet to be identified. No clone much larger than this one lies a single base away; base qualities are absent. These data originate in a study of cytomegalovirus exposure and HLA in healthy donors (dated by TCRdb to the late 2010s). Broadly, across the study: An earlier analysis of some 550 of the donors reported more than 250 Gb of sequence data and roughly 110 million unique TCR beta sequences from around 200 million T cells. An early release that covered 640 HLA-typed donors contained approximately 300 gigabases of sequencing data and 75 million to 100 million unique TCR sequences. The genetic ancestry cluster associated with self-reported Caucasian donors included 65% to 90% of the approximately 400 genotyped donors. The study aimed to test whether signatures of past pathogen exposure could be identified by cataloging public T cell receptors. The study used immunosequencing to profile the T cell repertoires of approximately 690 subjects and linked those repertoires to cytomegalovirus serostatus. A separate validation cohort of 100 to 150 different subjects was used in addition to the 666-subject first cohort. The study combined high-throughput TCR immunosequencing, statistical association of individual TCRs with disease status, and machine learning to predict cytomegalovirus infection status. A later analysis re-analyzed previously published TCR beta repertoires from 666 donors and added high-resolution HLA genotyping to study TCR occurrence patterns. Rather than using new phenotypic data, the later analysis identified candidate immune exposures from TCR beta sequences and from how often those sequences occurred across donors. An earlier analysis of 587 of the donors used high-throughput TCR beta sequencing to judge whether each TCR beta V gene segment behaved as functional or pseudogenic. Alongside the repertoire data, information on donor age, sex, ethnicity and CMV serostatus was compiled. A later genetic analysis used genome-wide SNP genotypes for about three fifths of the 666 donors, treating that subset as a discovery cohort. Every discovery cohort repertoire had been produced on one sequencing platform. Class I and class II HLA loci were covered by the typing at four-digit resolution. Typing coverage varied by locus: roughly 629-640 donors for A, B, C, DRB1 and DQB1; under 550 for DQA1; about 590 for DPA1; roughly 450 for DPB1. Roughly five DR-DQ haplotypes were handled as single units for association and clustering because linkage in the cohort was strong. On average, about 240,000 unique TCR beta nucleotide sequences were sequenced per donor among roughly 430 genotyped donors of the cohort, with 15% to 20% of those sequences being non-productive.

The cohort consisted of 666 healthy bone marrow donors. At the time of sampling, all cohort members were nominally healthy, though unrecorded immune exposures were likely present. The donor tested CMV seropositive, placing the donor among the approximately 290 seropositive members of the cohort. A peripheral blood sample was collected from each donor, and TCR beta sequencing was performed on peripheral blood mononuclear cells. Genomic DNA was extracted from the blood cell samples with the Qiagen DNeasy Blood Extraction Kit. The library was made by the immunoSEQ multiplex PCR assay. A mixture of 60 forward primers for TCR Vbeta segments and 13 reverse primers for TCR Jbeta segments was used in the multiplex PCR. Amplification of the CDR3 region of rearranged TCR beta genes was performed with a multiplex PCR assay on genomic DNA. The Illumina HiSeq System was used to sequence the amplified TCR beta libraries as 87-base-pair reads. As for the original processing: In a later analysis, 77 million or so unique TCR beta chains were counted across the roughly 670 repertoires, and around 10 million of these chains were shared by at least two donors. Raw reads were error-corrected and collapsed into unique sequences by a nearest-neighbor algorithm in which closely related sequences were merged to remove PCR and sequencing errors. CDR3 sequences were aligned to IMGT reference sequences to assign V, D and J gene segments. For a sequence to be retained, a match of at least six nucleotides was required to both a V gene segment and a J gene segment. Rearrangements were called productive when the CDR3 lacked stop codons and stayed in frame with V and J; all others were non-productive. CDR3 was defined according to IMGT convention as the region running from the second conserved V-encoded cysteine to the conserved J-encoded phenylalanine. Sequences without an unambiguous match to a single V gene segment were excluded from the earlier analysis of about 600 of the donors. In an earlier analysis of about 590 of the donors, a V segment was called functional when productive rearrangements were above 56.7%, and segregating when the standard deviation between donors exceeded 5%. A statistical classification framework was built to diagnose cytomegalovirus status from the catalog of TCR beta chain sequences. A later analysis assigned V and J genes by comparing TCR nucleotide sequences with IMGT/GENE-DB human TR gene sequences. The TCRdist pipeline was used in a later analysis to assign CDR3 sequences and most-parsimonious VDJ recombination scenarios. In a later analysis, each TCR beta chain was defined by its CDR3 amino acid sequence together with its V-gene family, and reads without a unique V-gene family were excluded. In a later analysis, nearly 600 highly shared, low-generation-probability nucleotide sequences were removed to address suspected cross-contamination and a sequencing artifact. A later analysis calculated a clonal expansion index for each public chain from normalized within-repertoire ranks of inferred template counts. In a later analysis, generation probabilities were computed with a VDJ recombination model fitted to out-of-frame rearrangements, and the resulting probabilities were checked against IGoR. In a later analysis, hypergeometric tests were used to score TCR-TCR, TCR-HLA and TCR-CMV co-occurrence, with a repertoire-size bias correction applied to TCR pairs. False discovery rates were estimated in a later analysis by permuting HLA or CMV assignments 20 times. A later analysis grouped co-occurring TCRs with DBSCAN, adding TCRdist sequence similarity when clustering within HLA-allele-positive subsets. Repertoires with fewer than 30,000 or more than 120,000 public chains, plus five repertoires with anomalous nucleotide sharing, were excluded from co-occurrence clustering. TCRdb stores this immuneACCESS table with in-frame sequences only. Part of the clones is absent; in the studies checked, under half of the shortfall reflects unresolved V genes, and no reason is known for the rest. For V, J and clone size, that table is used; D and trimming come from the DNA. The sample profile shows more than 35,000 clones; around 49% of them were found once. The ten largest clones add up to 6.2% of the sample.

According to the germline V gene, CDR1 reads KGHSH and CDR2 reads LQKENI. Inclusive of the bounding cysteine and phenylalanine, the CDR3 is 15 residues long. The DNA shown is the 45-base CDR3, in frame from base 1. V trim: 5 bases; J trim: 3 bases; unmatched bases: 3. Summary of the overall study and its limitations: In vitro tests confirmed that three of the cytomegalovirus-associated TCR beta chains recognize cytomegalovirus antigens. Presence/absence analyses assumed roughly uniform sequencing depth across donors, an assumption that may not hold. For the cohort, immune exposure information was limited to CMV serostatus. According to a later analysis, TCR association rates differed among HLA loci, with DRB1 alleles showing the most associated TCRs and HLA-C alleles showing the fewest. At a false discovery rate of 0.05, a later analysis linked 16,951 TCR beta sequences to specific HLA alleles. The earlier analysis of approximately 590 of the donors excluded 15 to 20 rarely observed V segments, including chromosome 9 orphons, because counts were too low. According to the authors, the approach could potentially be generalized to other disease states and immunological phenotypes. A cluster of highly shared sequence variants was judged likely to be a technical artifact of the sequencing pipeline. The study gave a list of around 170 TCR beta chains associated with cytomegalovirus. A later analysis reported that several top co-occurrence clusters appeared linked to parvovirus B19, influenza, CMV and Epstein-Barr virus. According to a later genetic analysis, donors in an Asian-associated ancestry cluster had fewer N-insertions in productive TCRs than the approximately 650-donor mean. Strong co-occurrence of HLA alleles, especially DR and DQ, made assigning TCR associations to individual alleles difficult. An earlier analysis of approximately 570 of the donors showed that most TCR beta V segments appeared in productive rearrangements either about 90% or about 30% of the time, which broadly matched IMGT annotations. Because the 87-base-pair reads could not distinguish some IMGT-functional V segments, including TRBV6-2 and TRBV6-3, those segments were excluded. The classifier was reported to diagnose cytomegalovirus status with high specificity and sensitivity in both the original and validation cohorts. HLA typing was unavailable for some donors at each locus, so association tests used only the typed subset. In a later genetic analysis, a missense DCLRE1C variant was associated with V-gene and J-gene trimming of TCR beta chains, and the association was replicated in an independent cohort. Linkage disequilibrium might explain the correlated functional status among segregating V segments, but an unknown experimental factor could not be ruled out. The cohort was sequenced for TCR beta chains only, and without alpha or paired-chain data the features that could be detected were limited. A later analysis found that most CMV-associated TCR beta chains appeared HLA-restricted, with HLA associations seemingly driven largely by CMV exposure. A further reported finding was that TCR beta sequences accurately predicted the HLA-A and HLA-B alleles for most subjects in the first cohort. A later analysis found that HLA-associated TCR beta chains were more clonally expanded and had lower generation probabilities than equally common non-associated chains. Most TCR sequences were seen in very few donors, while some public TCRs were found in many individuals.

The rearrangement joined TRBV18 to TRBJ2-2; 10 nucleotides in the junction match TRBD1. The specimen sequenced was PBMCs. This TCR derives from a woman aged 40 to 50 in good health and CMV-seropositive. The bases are TGTGCCAGCTCAGTTGGACAGGGGGACACCGGGGAGCTGTTTTTT. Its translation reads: CASSVGQGDTGELFF.